This TCR beta chain is drawn from a study of blood T cell repertoires in COVID-19. Turning to the study itself: Nucleic acid was either cDNA or gDNA, and it came from T cells, B-cell-depleted T cells, or PBMCs.

V shed 4 bases, J shed 10 bases, and the junction held 6 bases outside the gene matches. Germline values: CDR1 SGHRS, CDR2 YFSETQ. This CDR3 has 12 amino acids. Libraries were prepared by immunoSEQ multiplex PCR; TCRdb keeps only in-frame clonotypes and omits some of them. The table shows 60,000 or so clones, with roughly 90% occurring only once. The sequencing sample was made of peripheral blood. The V call is TRBV5-1, the J call TRBJ1-2; 8 positions match TRBD1. The sequence derives from a human donor with active COVID-19. The donor label of this sample is uncertain. DNA for the CDR3: TGCGCCAGCAGCCCAGGGACAGGACTCTACACCTTC. It codes for CASSPGTGLYTF.